Described below is a single T cell receptor beta chain sequence and its context. Its antigen is as yet unknown. The sample is drawn from a study of cytomegalovirus exposure and HLA in healthy donors. Study results and caveats: In a later analysis, most CMV-associated TCR beta chains appeared HLA-restricted. Being indistinguishable, some V segments were excluded, TRBV6-2 and TRBV6-3 among them. Researchers had no immune exposure information except CMV serostatus available.

Germline CDR1 and CDR2: SGHDT and YYEEEE. The length of the CDR3 is 15 residues. J lost 6 bases, V lost 4 bases, and 12 bases had no gene match. 13 Jbeta primers and 60 Vbeta primers were used for the PCR. Assay used: immunoSEQ multiplex PCR; TCRdb lists only in-frame clones, some missing. The table lists about 160,000 clones, about four fifths of them singletons. Sequencing input: PBMCs. V gene TRBV5-6 combines with J gene TRBJ1-2; TRBD1 agrees at 7 bases. This receptor was taken from a man younger than 40 in good health and CMV-seronegative. The CDR3 region is CASSDGIQGSHGYTF. The DNA of the CDR3 is TGTGCCAGCAGCGATGGTATACAGGGGAGCCATGGCTACACCTTC.